This T cell receptor beta chain was captured in a study of T cells in Graves' hyperthyroidism and ophthalmopathy. Stable Graves' hyperthyroidism denoted no ophthalmopathy progression over 18 months. The study left out patients who had uncontrolled infection, other autoimmune disease, pregnancy or lactation. Fresh peripheral blood, 10 ml, yielded the PBMCs. Study-level findings and limits: Researchers report that a 13 V-J model separated ophthalmopathy from stable hyperthyroidism.

Amplification of TCR beta CDR3 regions was performed using RNA transcripts as template. RT-PCR in the first round (using the HTBI primer set) targeted the TCR CDR3. TCRdb re-derived calls from the multiplex PCR reads in MiXCR, one entry per CDR3 protein. The sample consists of 300,000 to 400,000 distinct CDR3 sequences, roughly 23% of them appearing once. This clonotype was detected ten times or more. The antigen remains unidentified. From germline, CDR1 is PRHDT and CDR2 FYEKMQ (reference sequence). This CDR3 is built from 16 residues. Trimming took off 5 bases at V and 4 bases at J, with 19 bases between the two ends.

Material for sequencing was blood. The receptor's source is a woman between 45 and 60 years old with Graves' hyperthyroidism. The V and J genes are TRBV13 and TRBJ2-3; D may be TRBD2 (6 bases). The CDR3, as DNA: TGTGCCAGCAGCCCGCCGGGACTGCAAATTCCAGATACGCAGTATTTT. This codes for CASSPPGLQIPDTQYF.